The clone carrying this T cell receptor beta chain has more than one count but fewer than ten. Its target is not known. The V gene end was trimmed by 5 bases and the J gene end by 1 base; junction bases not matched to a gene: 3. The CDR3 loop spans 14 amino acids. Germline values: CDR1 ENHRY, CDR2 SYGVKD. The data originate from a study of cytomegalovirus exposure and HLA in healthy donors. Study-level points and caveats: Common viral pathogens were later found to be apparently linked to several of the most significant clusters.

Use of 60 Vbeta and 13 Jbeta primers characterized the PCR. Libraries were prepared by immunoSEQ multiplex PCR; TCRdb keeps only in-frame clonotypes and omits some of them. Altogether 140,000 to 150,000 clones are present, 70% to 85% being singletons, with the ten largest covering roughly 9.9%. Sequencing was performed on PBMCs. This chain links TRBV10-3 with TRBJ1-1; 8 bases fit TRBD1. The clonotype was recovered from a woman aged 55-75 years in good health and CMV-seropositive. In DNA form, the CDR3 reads TGTGCCATCAGTTCCGGGACAGGGAACACTGAAGCTTTCTTT. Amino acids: CAISSGTGNTEAFF.